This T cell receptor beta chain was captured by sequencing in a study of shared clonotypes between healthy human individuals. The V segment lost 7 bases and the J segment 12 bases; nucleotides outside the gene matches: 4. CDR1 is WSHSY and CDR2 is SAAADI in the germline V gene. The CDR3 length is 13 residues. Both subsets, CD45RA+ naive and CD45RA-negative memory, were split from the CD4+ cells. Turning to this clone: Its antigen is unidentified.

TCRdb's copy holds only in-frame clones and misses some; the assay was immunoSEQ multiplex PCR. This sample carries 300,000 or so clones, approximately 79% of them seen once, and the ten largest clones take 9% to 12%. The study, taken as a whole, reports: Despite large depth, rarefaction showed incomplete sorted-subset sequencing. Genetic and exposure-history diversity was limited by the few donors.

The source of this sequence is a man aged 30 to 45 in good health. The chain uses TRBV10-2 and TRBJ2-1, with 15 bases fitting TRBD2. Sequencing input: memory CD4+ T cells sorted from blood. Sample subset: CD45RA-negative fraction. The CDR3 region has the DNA TGCGCCAGCACGGGACTAGCGGGAGGTGGGCAGTTCTTC. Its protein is CASTGLAGGGQFF.